This record looks at one TCR beta chain sequence and its context. This clone appeared a few times. What this receptor recognizes is not known. It has no much larger one-base neighbor in the sample; base qualities were not kept. The data belong to a study of technical replicates of blood from several donors (dated by TCRdb to the late 2010s). Receptors were amplified or captured by the immunoSEQ multiplex PCR assay. TCRdb took over this immuneACCESS table, retaining in-frame rearrangements with V and J assigned. Such tables are incomplete; in checked studies, under half of the missing clones stem from an unresolved V gene, and the remainder is unexplained. In all, the sample holds nearly 70,000 clones, and roughly nine tenths of those were seen once. Over 4% of the sample is taken by the ten largest. This receptor was identified in a human donor in good health. Some clones in this sample may be carry-over from other donors' samples. Sequencing was performed on PBMCs.

The encoded CDR3 is CASSFGPGGAYGYTF. DNA sequence: TGCGCCAGCAGCTTCGGCCCCGGGGGAGCCTATGGCTACACCTTC. Recombination joined TRBV5-1 with TRBJ1-2, with TRBD1 tentatively as D gene (5 bases match). The CDR3 goes from the cysteine to the phenylalanine over 15 residues. Solely the CDR3 DNA is kept, with 45 bases framed from the first base. The germline V gene provides CDR1 SGHRS and CDR2 YFSETQ. V drops 2 bases and J drops 4 bases, leaving 15 bases in between.